Described below is a single TCR beta chain sequence and its context. This sample stems from a study of shared T cell receptors in the human thymus. The table came from immunoSEQ multiplex PCR; TCRdb's copy has only in-frame clones and leaves some out. The profile covers roughly 500,000 clones, with more than 75% appearing a single time and about 0.012% taken by the ten largest. Germline lookup yields CDR1 SGHNT and CDR2 YYREEE (reference sequence). The CDR3 totals 15 residues. The sample was also linked to a second study, of human thymus T cells. That publication notes: Donation was from healthy Finnish infants who were having corrective surgery that addressed congenital heart defects. Resections removed during corrective heart surgery provided the thymus tissue used. V and J genes seemed to be used with bias in thymic and blood repertoires. Overlap was high between thymic repertoires from unrelated individuals, as reported in related research.

Sample: thymocytes. The chain couples TRBV5-4 to TRBJ2-5, with TRBD2 matching over 10 bases. The last part of the DNA fits TRBJ2-7 better; the J call may be wrong. The origin of this receptor is a boy in the first two years of life with a congenital heart defect. In DNA, the CDR3 is TGTGCCAGCAGCTCCAGGACTAGCGGCCTCTACGAGCAGTACTTC. Translated, it gives CASSSRTSGLYEQYF.